This passage covers 23 T cell receptor beta chains from one sample sequenced in a study of blood T cell repertoires in COVID-19. The assay was immunoSEQ multiplex PCR, and TCRdb's table has in-frame clones only and misses some. The sample lists around 620,000 clones; 90% were seen once. The sequenced sample consisted of peripheral blood. The receptor source for this set is a young woman with acute or convalescent COVID-19.

The CDR3 loop reads CASSIIGNEHPWNEQFF. The CDR3 DNA sequence: TGTGCCAGTAGTATAATCGGGAATGAACACCCCTGGAATGAGCAGTTCTTC. This sequence joins TRBV19 and TRBJ2-1; D may be TRBD2 (5 bases). This CDR3 is built from 17 residues. Trimming took 2 bases from V and 7 from J, leaving 21 bases between them. Germline CDR1 reads LNHDA; CDR2 reads SQIVND (reference sequence).

This clone was detected once. The chain recombines TRBV7-3 with TRBJ1-1, with D maybe TRBD1 (5 bases). The CDR3 runs 15 residues. Looked up from germline, CDR1 is SGHTA and CDR2 is FQGTGA. Trimming took 1 base from V and 1 from J, leaving 10 bases between them. The CDR3 DNA is TGTGCCAGCAGCTTAATGGGGGGGACGAACACTGAAGCTTTCTTT. Amino acid sequence: CASSLMGGTNTEAFF.

This chain joins TRBV18 and TRBJ1-1; a weak D match, TRBD1 (6 bases). V was trimmed by 2 bases and J by 5 bases, leaving 12 bases between them. The germline gives CDR1 KGHSH, CDR2 LQKENI. This CDR3 contains 14 residues. CDR3 amino acids: CASSPSGGGTEAFF. In DNA form, the CDR3 reads TGTGCCAGCTCACCAAGCGGGGGCGGAACTGAAGCTTTCTTT. The full variable domain, with the rest looked up from reference TRBV18 and TRBJ1-1, is NAGVMQNPRHLVRRRGQEARLRCSPMKGHSHVYWYRQLPEEGLKFMVYLQKENIIDESGMPKERFSAEFPKEGPSILRIQQVVRGDSAAYFCASSPSGGGTEAFFGQGTRLTVV.

The chain is built from TRBV6-2 or TRBV6-3 and TRBJ1-5; D may be TRBD1 (6 bases). Trimming pared 6 bases from V and 0 bases from J, leaving 12 bases between. CDR3 length: 15 amino acids. Germline V gene lookup returns CDR1 MNHEY and CDR2 SVGEGT. CDR3 loop: CASSPDRYSNQPQHF. The CDR3 DNA reads as TGTGCCAGCAGCCCCGACAGGTATAGCAATCAGCCCCAGCATTTT.

V gene TRBV27 combines with J gene TRBJ1-1, with a weak D call TRBD1 (6 bases). The CDR3 loop spans 14 amino acids. V lost 4 bases and J lost 0, with 9 bases in between. Germline lookup yields CDR1 MNHEY and CDR2 SMNVEV (reference sequence). The CDR3 DNA reads TGTGCCAGCAGTTCTCAGGGGATGAACACTGAAGCTTTCTTT. Amino acid sequence: CASSSQGMNTEAFF.

The chain employs TRBV14 and TRBJ1-1; the D is unclear. V was pared by 1 base and J by 7 bases, with 16 bases between. CDR3 size: 15 residues. The germline CDR1 and CDR2 sequences are SGHDN and FVKESK. This chain's CDR3 is CASSQVDIREGEAFF. DNA of the CDR3: TGTGCCAGCAGCCAAGTTGACATCCGAGAGGGTGAAGCTTTCTTT.

V usage is TRBV5-3 and J usage is TRBJ1-2, with 11 positions matching TRBD1. TRBV5-3 is an ORF for which the function is uncertain. V shed 4 bases, J shed 3 bases, and the junction held 5 bases outside the gene matches. The CDR3 runs 15 residues. CDR3: CARSEGQGGDYGYTF. The DNA for the CDR3 is TGTGCCAGAAGCGAGGGACAGGGGGGCGACTATGGCTACACCTTC.

In DNA, the CDR3 is TGTGCCAGCAGCTCAGAGGGTGCTGACATTGCGAATGAGCAGTTCTTC. As protein: CASSSEGADIANEQFF. V usage is TRBV7-2 and J usage is TRBJ2-1; D is perhaps TRBD2 (5 bases). Germline CDR1 is SGHTA and CDR2 is FQGNSA. This CDR3 is built from 16 residues. Trimming removed 4 bases from V and 7 bases from J, with 20 bases in between.

CDR3 DNA sequence: TGTGCCAGCAGTTTTTTGGCCACCGGGGAGCTGTTTTTT. Translated: CASSFLATGELFF. V and J are TRBV27 and TRBJ2-2; D ambiguous. V was pared by 3 bases and J by 4 bases, with 6 bases between. This CDR3 is 13 amino acids long. Germline V gene data show CDR1 as MNHEY and CDR2 as SMNVEV (reference sequence).

The chain couples TRBV5-4 to TRBJ1-2; D call uncertain. The germline V and J ends were trimmed by 5 bases and 8 bases, with 25 bases remaining between them. Germline V lookup: CDR1 SGHNT, CDR2 YYREEE (reference sequence). There are 16 residues in the CDR3. The CDR3, as DNA: TGTGCCAGCAGGCCGCGGGCTAAAACCGGAGAAACGGGCTACACCTTC. Its translation is CASRPRAKTGETGYTF.

The chain joins TRBV18 to TRBJ1-6, with D tentatively TRBD1 (6 bases). V lost 2 bases, J lost 5 bases, and 10 bases lay in between. The CDR3 has 15 amino acids. Looked up from germline, CDR1 is KGHSH and CDR2 is LQKENI. The CDR3 coding sequence is TGTGCCAGCTCACCAGGGACATCAGATAATTCACCCCTCCACTTT. This sequence encodes CASSPGTSDNSPLHF.

The rearrangement links TRBV5-1 to TRBJ2-1, with no clear D. This CDR3 has 13 amino acids. The V gene lost 3 bases and the J gene lost 10 bases, with 14 bases spanning the gap. Germline assignment: CDR1 SGHRS and CDR2 YFSETQ. The CDR3 DNA reads TGCGCCAGCAGCTGGTCCTCCCCCGGGGAGCAGTTCTTC. Its protein product is CASSWSSPGEQFF.

The CDR3 spells CASSPGGWGQTYEQYF. CDR3 bases: TGTGCCAGCAGCCCGGGAGGGTGGGGACAGACCTACGAGCAGTACTTC. The chain recombines TRBV5-6 with TRBJ2-7, with D possibly matching TRBD2 (8 bases). CDR3 length: 16 residues. CDR1 SGHDT and CDR2 YYEEEE come from the germline V gene. V dropped 4 bases and J dropped 2 bases, with 19 bases sitting between them. Full variable domain (remainder filled in from reference TRBV5-6 and TRBJ2-7): DAGVTQSPTHLIKTRGQQVTLRCSPKSGHDTVSWYQQALGQGPQFIFQYYEEEERQRGNFPDRFSGHQFPNYSSELNVNALLLGDSALYLCASSPGGWGQTYEQYFGPGTRLTVT.

This clone has more than one count but fewer than ten. This chain links TRBV5-6 with TRBJ1-2; no firm D call. The CDR3 runs 13 residues. The germline gives CDR1 SGHDT, CDR2 YYEEEE. V was clipped by 0 bases and J by 5 bases, with 8 bases between them. CDR3 sequence reads: CASSLGELYGYTF. Here the CDR3 DNA reads TGTGCCAGCAGCTTGGGGGAGTTATATGGCTACACCTTC.

The gene calls are TRBV4-2 and TRBJ1-5; D possibly corresponds to TRBD1 (6 bases). Trimming cost V 2 bases and J 3 bases, with 11 bases left between them. The V gene's germline CDR1 is LGHNA and CDR2 YNFKEQ. The CDR3 loop spans 15 amino acids. Here the CDR3 reads CASSQSDSPNQPQHF. Written as DNA, the CDR3 is TGTGCCAGCAGCCAATCGGACAGCCCCAATCAGCCCCAGCATTTT.

V gene TRBV29-1 combines with J gene TRBJ1-1; no clear D gene. This CDR3 is 12 amino acids long. The germline gives CDR1 SQVTM, CDR2 ANQGSEA. The V gene lost 8 bases and the J gene lost 1 base, with 11 bases spanning the gap. DNA for the CDR3: TGCAGCTACGGGCGGGAGAACACTGAAGCTTTCTTT. Translation gives CSYGRENTEAFF.

V is TRBV19 and J is TRBJ1-5; 8 nucleotides line up with TRBD1. V was clipped by 9 bases and J by 6 bases; unmatched bases: 10. The CDR3 has 14 amino acids. CDR1 is LNHDA and CDR2 is SQIVND in the germline V gene (reference sequence). CDR3 sequence (DNA): TGTGCCAGCCTTCGACAGGGGCTGACTCAGCCCCAGCATTTT. Translating it yields CASLRQGLTQPQHF.

V usage is TRBV29-1 and J usage is TRBJ1-1; the match to TRBD1 covers 9 bases. This CDR3 is 14 amino acids long. J gave up 4 bases and V 7 bases, and 10 bases lay outside the gene matches. From germline, CDR1 is SQVTM and CDR2 ANQGSEA. The CDR3 is CSGEQGAGFTEAFF. The CDR3 bases are TGCAGCGGGGAACAGGGGGCTGGATTCACTGAAGCTTTCTTT.

V gene TRBV7-3 combines with J gene TRBJ1-6; maybe TRBD1 (5 bases). This CDR3 contains 15 residues. Germline values: CDR1 SGHTA, CDR2 FQGTGA. V shed 2 bases and J shed 7 bases, with 12 bases lying between them. The CDR3, as DNA: TGTGCCAGCAGCTTAGGGGCCCAGGGCAATTCACCCCTCCACTTT. This translates into CASSLGAQGNSPLHF. Full variable domain (outside the CDR3, taken from reference TRBV7-3 and TRBJ1-6): GAGVSQTPSNKVTEKGKYVELRCDPISGHTALYWYRQSLGQGPEFLIYFQGTGAADDSGLPNDRFFAVRPEGSVSTLKIQRTERGDSAVYLCASSLGAQGNSPLHFGNGTRLTVT.

This chain connects TRBV29-1 to TRBJ2-3; the match to TRBD1 covers 7 bases. The junction had 8 bases not matched to a gene; V was cut back by 7 bases and J by 1 base. Germline CDR1 and CDR2: SQVTM and ANQGSEA. This CDR3 spans 14 amino acids. The CDR3 loop is CSAISGQRTDTQYF. CDR3 bases: TGCAGCGCCATCTCGGGACAGCGCACAGATACGCAGTATTTT.

About this clone itself: The sample contains more than one DNA sequence encoding this CDR3. The CDR3 nucleotides are TGTGCCAGCTCTAGGGAGGGCTATGGCTACACCTTC. This codes for CASSREGYGYTF. V usage is TRBV19 and J usage is TRBJ1-2; D is unclear. The CDR3 contains 12 residues. Trimming pared 9 bases from V and 4 bases from J, leaving 12 bases between. Germline V gene lookup returns CDR1 LNHDA and CDR2 SQIVND (reference sequence).

The V gene is TRBV4-1, the J gene TRBJ2-5, with 14 bases lining up with TRBD2. CDR1 is MGHRA, CDR2 YSYEKL, per germline. J gave up 4 bases and V 1 base, and 2 bases lay outside the gene matches. This CDR3 region has 16 residues. The CDR3 DNA is TGCGCCAGCAGCCAAGTGGGACTAGCGGGGGTAGAGACCCAGTACTTC. Translating gives CASSQVGLAGVETQYF.

This chain uses TRBV28 with TRBJ1-2; TRBD1 might be the D (5 bases). The germline V gene encodes CDR1 MDHEN and CDR2 SYDVKM. Trimming removed 6 bases from V and 4 bases from J, with 18 bases in between. The CDR3 extends over 15 amino acids. CDR3 nucleotide sequence: TGTGCCAGCAGCTTCCCTCAGGGTCTTTCCTATGGCTACACCTTC. Encoded protein: CASSFPQGLSYGYTF.